The text below deals with one T cell receptor (beta chain). Antigen: not known. The V gene end was trimmed by 2 bases and the J gene end by 0 bases; junction bases not matched to a gene: 4. CDR1 and CDR2 (germline): GTSNPN, SVGIG (reference sequence). This CDR3 has 14 residues. This sample is drawn from a study of monozygotic twins with cystic fibrosis. About the research overall: Roughly 3 micrograms of fragmented DNA underwent roughly 15 PCR cycles for library preparation. Study conclusions and caveats: The repertoire was suggested to be naive-dominated, clonality median approximately 0.009.

Clones were sequenced by immunoSEQ multiplex PCR, and TCRdb holds only the in-frame ones, with some missing. This sample has 30,000 to 40,000 clones, with just over 95% found just once. This receptor was obtained from a girl between 2 and 10 years old with cystic fibrosis. This chain uses TRBV30 with TRBJ2-7; 7 bases are a match to TRBD1. Material for sequencing was blood. Written as DNA, the CDR3 is TGTGCCTGGAGTTCTGGGACAGACTCCTACGAGCAGTACTTC. This translates into CAWSSGTDSYEQYF.